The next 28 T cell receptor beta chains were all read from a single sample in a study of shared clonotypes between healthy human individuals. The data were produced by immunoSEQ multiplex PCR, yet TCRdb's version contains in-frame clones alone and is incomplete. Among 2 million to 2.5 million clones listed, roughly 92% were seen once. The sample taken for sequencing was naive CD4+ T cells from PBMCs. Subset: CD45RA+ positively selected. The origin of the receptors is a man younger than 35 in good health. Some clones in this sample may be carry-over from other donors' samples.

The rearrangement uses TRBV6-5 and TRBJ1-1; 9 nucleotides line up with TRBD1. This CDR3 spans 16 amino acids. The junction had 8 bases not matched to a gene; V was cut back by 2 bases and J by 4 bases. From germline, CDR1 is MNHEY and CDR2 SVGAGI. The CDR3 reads CASSYGTGRSGTEAFF. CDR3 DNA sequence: TGTGCCAGCAGTTACGGGACAGGGAGATCGGGCACTGAAGCTTTCTTT.

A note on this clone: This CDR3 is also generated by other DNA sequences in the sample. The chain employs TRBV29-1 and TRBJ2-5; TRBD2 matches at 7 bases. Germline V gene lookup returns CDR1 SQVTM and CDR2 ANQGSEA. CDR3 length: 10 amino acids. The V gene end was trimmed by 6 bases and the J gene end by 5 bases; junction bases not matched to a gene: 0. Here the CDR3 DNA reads TGCAGCGTGGGGGGGGAGACCCAGTACTTC. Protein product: CSVGGETQYF.

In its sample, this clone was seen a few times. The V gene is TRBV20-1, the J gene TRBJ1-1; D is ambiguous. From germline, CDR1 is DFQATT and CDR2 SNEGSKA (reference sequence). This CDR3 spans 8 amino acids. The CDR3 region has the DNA TGCAGGACCACTGAAGCTTTCTTT. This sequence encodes CRTTEAFF.

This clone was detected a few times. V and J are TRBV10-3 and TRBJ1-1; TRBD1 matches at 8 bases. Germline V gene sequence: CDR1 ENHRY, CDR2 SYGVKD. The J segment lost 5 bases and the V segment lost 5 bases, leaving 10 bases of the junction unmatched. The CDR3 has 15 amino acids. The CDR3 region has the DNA TGTGCCATCAGTCAAGGACAGGGCGAGGAAACTGAAGCTTTCTTT. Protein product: CAISQGQGEETEAFF.

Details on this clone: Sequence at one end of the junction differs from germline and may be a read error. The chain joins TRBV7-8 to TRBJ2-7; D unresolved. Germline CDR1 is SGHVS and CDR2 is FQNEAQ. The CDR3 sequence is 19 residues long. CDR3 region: CASNKNRLGMPSSSHEQYF. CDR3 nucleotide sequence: TGTGCCAGCAACAAAAACCGGCTAGGGATGCCGAGCTCCTCCCACGAGCAGTACTTC.

In DNA form, the CDR3 reads TGTGCCAGTAGTATTGTGTACGGCAATCAGCCCCAGCATTTT. Encoded protein: CASSIVYGNQPQHF. The chain carries TRBV19 and TRBJ1-5; unclear D gene. This CDR3 is built from 14 residues. Trimming pared 3 bases from V and 2 bases from J, leaving 8 bases between. Per the germline V gene, CDR1 is LNHDA and CDR2 is SQIVND (reference sequence).

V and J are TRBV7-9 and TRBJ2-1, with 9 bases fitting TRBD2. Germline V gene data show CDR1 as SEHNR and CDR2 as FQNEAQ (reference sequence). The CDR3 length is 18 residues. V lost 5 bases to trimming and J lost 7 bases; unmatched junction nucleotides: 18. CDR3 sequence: CASSPGAGGPGEPNEQFF. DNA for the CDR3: TGTGCCAGCAGCCCAGGGGCGGGAGGGCCTGGGGAACCAAATGAGCAGTTCTTC. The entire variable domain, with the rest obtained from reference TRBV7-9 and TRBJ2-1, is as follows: DTGVSQNPRHKITKRGQNVTFRCDPISEHNRLYWYRQTLGQGPEFLTYFQNEAQLEKSRLLSDRFSAERPKGSFSTLEIQRTEQGDSAMYLCASSPGAGGPGEPNEQFFGPGTRLTVL.

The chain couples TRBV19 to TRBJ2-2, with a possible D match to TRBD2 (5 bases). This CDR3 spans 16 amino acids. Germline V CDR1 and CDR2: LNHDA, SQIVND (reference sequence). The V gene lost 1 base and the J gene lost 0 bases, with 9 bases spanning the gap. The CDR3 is CASSIGAGANTGELFF. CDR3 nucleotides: TGTGCCAGTAGTATAGGGGCGGGCGCGAACACCGGGGAGCTGTTTTTT.

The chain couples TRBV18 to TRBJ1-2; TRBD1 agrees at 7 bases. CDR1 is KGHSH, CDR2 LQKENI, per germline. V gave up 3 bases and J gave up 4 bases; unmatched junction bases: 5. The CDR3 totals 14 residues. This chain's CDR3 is CASSPTGEVYGYTF. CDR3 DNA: TGTGCCAGCTCACCCACAGGGGAGGTCTATGGCTACACCTTC.

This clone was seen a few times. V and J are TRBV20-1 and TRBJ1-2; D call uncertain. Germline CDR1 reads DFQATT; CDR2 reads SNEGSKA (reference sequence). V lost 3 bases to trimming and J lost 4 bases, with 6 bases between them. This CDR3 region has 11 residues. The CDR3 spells CSARSPYGYTF. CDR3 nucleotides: TGCAGTGCTAGGAGCCCCTATGGCTACACCTTC.

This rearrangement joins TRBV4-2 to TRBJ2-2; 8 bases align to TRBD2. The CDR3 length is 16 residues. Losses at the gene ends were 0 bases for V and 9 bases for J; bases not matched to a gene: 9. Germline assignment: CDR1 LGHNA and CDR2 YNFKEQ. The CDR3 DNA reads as TGTGCCAGCAGCCAAGAAGCCGCCACTAGCGGTAGGGAGCTGTTTTTT. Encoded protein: CASSQEAATSGRELFF.

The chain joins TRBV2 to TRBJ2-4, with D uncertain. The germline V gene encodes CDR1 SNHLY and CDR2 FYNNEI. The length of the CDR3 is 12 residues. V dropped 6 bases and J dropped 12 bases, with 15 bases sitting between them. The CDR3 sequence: CASRTEIGSQYF. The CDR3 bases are TGTGCCAGCAGAACAGAGATCGGTTCTCAGTACTTC.

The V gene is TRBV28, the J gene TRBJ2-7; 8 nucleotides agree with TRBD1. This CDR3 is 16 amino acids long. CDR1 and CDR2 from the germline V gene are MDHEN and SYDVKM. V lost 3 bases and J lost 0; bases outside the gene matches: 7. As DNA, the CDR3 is TGTGCCAGCAGTTTCAATCTCCAGGGGGCCTCCTACGAGCAGTACTTC. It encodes CASSFNLQGASYEQYF.

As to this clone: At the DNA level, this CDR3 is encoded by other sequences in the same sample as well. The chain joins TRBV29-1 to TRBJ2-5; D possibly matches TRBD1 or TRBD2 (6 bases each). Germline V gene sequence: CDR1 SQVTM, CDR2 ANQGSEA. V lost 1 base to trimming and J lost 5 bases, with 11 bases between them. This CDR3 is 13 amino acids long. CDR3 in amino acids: CSVEVVGGETQYF. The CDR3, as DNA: TGCAGCGTTGAAGTGGTAGGGGGGGAGACCCAGTACTTC.

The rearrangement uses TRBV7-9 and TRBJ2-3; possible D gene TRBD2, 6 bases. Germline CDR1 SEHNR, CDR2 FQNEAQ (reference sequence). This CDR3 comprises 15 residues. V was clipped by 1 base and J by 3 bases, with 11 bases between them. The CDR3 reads CASSLVRDLTDTQYF. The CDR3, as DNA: TGTGCCAGCAGCTTAGTTCGGGACTTAACAGATACGCAGTATTTT. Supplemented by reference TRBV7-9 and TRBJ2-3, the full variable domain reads DTGVSQNPRHKITKRGQNVTFRCDPISEHNRLYWYRQTLGQGPEFLTYFQNEAQLEKSRLLSDRFSAERPKGSFSTLEIQRTEQGDSAMYLCASSLVRDLTDTQYFGPGTRLTVL.

Written as DNA, the CDR3 is TGTGCCAGTAAGGACAGCTCTGGGGCCAACGTCCTGACTTTC. Encoded protein: CASKDSSGANVLTF. This chain links TRBV19 with TRBJ2-6; D is perhaps TRBD1 (6 bases). The V and J ends lost 7 bases and 0 bases respectively, with 7 bases between them. The germline gives CDR1 LNHDA, CDR2 SQIVND (reference sequence). The CDR3 is made up of 14 amino acids. Full variable domain (outside the CDR3, taken from reference TRBV19 and TRBJ2-6): DGGITQSPKYLFRKEGQNVTLSCEQNLNHDAMYWYRQDPGQGLRLIYYSQIVNDFQKGDIAEGYSVSREKKESFPLTVTSAQKNPTAFYLCASKDSSGANVLTFGAGSRLTVL.

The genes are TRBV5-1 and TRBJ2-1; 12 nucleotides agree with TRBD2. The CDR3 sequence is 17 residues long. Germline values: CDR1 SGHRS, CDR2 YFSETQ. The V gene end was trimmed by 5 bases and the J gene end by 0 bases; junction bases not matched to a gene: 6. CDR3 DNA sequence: TGCGCCAGCAGTATTGGACTAGCGGGAAGCTCCTACAATGAGCAGTTCTTC. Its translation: CASSIGLAGSSYNEQFF.

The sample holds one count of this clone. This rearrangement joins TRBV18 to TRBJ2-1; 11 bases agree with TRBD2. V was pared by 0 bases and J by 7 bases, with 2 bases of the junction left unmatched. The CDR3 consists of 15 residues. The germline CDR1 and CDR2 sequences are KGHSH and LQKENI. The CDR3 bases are TGTGCCAGCTCACCACCTAGCGGGAGGGAAAATGAGCAGTTCTTC. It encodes CASSPPSGRENEQFF.

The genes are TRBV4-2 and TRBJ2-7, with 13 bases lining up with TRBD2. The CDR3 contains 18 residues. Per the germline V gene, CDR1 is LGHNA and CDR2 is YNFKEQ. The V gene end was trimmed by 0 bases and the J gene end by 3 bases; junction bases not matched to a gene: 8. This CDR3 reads CASSQEGGWTSGSYEQYF. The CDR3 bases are TGTGCCAGCAGCCAAGAAGGAGGTTGGACTAGCGGGAGCTACGAGCAGTACTTC.

The CDR3 reads CAISESWVAGASSEQYF. CDR3 bases: TGTGCCATCAGTGAGTCCTGGGTAGCGGGAGCGAGTTCCGAGCAGTACTTC. The V gene is TRBV10-3, the J gene TRBJ2-7, with 9 bases aligning to TRBD2. Germline loops: CDR1 ENHRY, CDR2 SYGVKD. The CDR3 covers 17 residues. V dropped 0 bases and J dropped 6; count of bases not matched to a gene: 12.

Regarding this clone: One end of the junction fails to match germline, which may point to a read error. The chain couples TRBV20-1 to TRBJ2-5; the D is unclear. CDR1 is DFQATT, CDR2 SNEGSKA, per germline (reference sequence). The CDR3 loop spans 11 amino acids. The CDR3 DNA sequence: TGCAGTGCTAGCGTCGTAGAGAGCCAGTACTTC. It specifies CSASVVESQYF.

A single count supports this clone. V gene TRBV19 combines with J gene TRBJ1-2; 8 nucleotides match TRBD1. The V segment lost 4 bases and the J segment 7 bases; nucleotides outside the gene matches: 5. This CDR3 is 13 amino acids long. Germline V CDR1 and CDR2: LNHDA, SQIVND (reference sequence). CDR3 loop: CASSNQGAGGYTF. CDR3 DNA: TGTGCCAGTAGTAACCAGGGGGCTGGTGGCTACACCTTC. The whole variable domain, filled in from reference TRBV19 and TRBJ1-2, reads DGGITQSPKYLFRKEGQNVTLSCEQNLNHDAMYWYRQDPGQGLRLIYYSQIVNDFQKGDIAEGYSVSREKKESFPLTVTSAQKNPTAFYLCASSNQGAGGYTFGSGTRLTVV.

The CDR3 DNA is TGCGCCAGCAGCCAAGATGGGGTAGCGGGAAAATACGAGCAGTACTTC. Translation gives CASSQDGVAGKYEQYF. The rearrangement uses TRBV4-3 and TRBJ2-7; the match to TRBD2 covers 8 bases. The CDR3 spans 16 residues. The germline gives CDR1 LGHNA, CDR2 YSLEER. Germline trimming cut 0 bases from V and 4 bases from J; bases unmatched to any gene: 8.

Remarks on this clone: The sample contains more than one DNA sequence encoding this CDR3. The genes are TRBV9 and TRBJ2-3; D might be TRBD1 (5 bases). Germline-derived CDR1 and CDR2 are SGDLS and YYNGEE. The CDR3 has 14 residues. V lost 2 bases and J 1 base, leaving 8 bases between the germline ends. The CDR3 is CASSVGRGTDTQYF. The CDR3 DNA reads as TGTGCCAGCAGCGTGGGCAGGGGCACAGATACGCAGTATTTT.

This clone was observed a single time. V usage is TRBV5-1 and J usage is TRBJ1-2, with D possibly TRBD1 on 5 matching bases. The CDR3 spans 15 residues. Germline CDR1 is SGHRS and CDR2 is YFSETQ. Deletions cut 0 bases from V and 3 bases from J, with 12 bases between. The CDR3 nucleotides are TGCGCCAGCAGCTTGGACCAGGGAGGCGACTATGGCTACACCTTC. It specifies CASSLDQGGDYGYTF.

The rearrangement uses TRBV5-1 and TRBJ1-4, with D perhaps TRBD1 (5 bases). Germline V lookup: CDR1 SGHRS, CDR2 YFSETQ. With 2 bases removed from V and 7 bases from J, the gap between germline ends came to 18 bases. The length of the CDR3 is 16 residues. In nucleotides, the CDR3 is TGCGCCAGCAGCTTAGGCTCGGGGGTATTAGGTGAAAAACTGTTTTTT. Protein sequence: CASSLGSGVLGEKLFF.

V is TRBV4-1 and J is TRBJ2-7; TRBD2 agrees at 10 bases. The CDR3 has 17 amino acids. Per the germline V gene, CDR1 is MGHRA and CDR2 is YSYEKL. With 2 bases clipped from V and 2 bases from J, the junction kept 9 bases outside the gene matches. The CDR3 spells CASSQNPSAGGPYEQYF. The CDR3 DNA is TGCGCCAGCAGCCAAAACCCCTCAGCGGGAGGGCCCTACGAGCAGTACTTC.

The CDR3 protein is CASSHGLSDNNQPQHF. The CDR3 DNA is TGCGCCAGCAGCCACGGTTTATCGGACAACAATCAGCCCCAGCATTTT. The chain couples TRBV4-1 to TRBJ1-5; a possible D gene is TRBD1 (5 bases). Germline CDR1 reads MGHRA; CDR2 reads YSYEKL. V was cut by 3 bases and J by 3 bases, with 15 bases left in between. This CDR3 has 16 amino acids.